Below, one TCR beta chain is given with its context. The count of this clone is one. Its antigen remains undetermined. The sample holds no much larger clone one base away, and base qualities are not on file. TCRbeta CDR3 regions were amplified from genomic DNA by means of the immunoSEQ Assay, a bias-controlled multiplex PCR. As for the authors' bioinformatics: The number of nucleated cells in each sample was estimated by amplification of reference gene primers within the assay. To quantify the absolute abundance of each unique TCRbeta CDR3 rearrangement, sequence reads were collapsed and filtered. For each sample, productive Simpson clonality was calculated as the square root of Simpson's diversity index across productive rearrangements. Imported from immuneACCESS, the table was reduced by TCRdb to in-frame sequences with V and J called. These copies leave out some clones; in studies compared against another copy, an unresolved V gene accounts for under half, and the cause of the remainder is not known. That table furnishes V, J and clone size, whereas the DNA furnished D and trimming. For this sample there are 130,000 to 150,000 clones; about 90% appear just once. The ten largest clones add up to approximately 10% of the sample.

This sample was included in a study of blood T cell repertoires in COVID-19 (dated by TCRdb to about 2020). Study-level background: Collaborator samples came from the United States, Italy and Spain and covered acute and convalescent phases of COVID-19. The prospective study material was composed of cDNA or gDNA derived from T cells, B-cell-depleted T cells, or PBMCs. Subjects who had been exposed to COVID-19, were actively infected with it, or had recovered from it provided the deeply sampled blood TCRbeta repertoires that made up the dataset. The repertoires were made available in a free public database intended to serve as a resource for research on the immune response to SARS-CoV-2. The samples were drawn from the first 160 participants of the ongoing ImmuneRACE study and from 950 to 1,500 subjects provided by 6 global collaborators. The sample metadata nearly always contained a de-identified subject ID, COVID-19 status, age in years and sex. Where HLA class I and class II types were available, the types were taken from metadata supplied by the sample provider, not from assay-based typing.

Broad study findings and their caveats: Clinical and demographic metadata were provided uncurated, with the amount varying by source and participant.

There are 17 amino acids in the CDR3, from cysteine to phenylalanine inclusive. Only the CDR3 part of the read is kept: 51 bases, read in frame from the first base. The germline V gene yields MDHEN for CDR1 and SYDVKM for CDR2. At the junction V is shortened by 1 base and J by 0 bases, with 15 bases in between. Participants in the prospective study were enrolled through a virtual design, were aged roughly 18 to 90 years, and lived in approximately 25 United States geographic areas. To assign participants to cohorts, the prospective study relied on clinical history that participants themselves reported in a screening survey and a study questionnaire. For ImmuneRACE Cohort 3, a participant was defined as recovered based on two consecutive negative NP/OP PCR tests, clearance by a healthcare professional, or resolution of symptoms. Each participant in the prospective study had whole blood, serum and a nasopharyngeal or oropharyngeal swab collected by mobile phlebotomists. Prospective study participants could optionally give additional blood draws and questionnaires over an approximately two-month period. Before DNA extraction, blood samples from the prospective study were shipped at room temperature or frozen.

The sequence was collected from a man aged 55 to 70 who had recovered from COVID-19. Sequencing input: PBMCs or T cells enriched from blood (not recorded which). The rearranged chain carries TRBV28 and TRBJ1-2; the D segment could be TRBD1, given 5 matching bases. The CDR3 region has the sequence CASSLSGAGNSNYGYTF. The base sequence is TGTGCCAGCAGTTTATCTGGGGCAGGAAATTCTAACTATGGCTACACCTTC.